Listed below are T cell receptor beta chains from one sample, sequenced in a study of cytomegalovirus exposure and HLA in healthy donors. Clones were read by immunoSEQ multiplex PCR, and TCRdb kept only the in-frame ones, dropping some. This repertoire shows 150,000 to 200,000 clones, under 90% found once; its top ten account for 4.8%. Specimen: PBMCs. Every receptor here comes from a man younger than 35 in good health and CMV-seronegative. The CDR3 runs from the conserved cysteine through the conserved F or W. A D gene is named only where the DNA matches it firmly. The size field is filled for only some rows; it gives once, few, many or a size class.

-,TRBV11-2,TRBJ1-1,-,TGTGCCAGCAGGCTTAGCAGGGATGAAGCTTTCTTT,CASRLSRDEAFF
-,TRBV7-6,TRBJ1-3,-,TGTGCCAGCAGCCAGGGGACACACAACTCTGGAAACACCATATATTTT,CASSQGTHNSGNTIYF
TRBD1,TRBV27,TRBJ2-7,once,TGTGCCAGCAGTTCCGGAGACAGGGGTTTCGACGAGCAGTACTTC,CASSSGDRGFDEQYF
-,TRBV18,TRBJ1-4,-,TGTGCCAGCTCACCCCTACGCGGAACTAATGAAAAACTGTTTTTT,CASSPLRGTNEKLFF
-,TRBV19,TRBJ2-1,-,TGTGCCAGTAGTCTGACAGGGACTGGGACCTACAATGAGCAGTTCTTC,CASSLTGTGTYNEQFF
TRBD1,TRBV5-6,TRBJ2-7,-,TGTGCCAGCAGCTGGGGACAGGGCATCGAGCAGTACTTC,CASSWGQGIEQYF
-,TRBV20-1,TRBJ2-5,-,TGCAGTGCTAGAGATGATCTGGGCAAGTACTTC,CSARDDLGKYF
TRBD1,TRBV5-1,TRBJ2-1,-,TGCGCCAGCAGCTCTGGTGGGACAGGGTTTTTTGAGGGGGGCAATGAGCAGTTCTTC,CASSSGGTGFFEGGNEQFF
-,TRBV5-1,TRBJ2-2,-,TGCGCCAGCAGCCGGGGGGCGGGGGCCGTCACCGGGGAGCTGTTTTTT,CASSRGAGAVTGELFF
TRBD2,TRBV5-1,TRBJ2-7,-,TGCGCCAGCACCCAAGCGGGAGCGAACTACGAGCAGTACTTC,CASTQAGANYEQYF
-,TRBV9,TRBJ2-7,-,TGTGCCAGCAGCGTAGCTCCGGGGTTGTCCTACGAGCAGTACTTC,CASSVAPGLSYEQYF
TRBD1,TRBV19,TRBJ1-5,once,TGTGCCAGTAGTGCACCGGGACAGGGTTATCAGCCCCAGCATTTT,CASSAPGQGYQPQHF
TRBD2,TRBV27,TRBJ2-3,-,TGTGCCAGCAGTTCCACTTTTGACCCCGCCGGGACTAGCGGGAGGAGGGATACGCAGTATTTT,CASSSTFDPAGTSGRRDTQYF
TRBD2,TRBV11-2,TRBJ2-1,-,TGTGCCAGCAGCTTAGATCGTGGGACTAAGAGGAATGAGCAGTTCTTC,CASSLDRGTKRNEQFF
TRBD2,TRBV6-5,TRBJ2-1,-,TGTGCCAGCAGTCAGAGGACTAGCGGGAACAATGAGCAGTTCTTC,CASSQRTSGNNEQFF